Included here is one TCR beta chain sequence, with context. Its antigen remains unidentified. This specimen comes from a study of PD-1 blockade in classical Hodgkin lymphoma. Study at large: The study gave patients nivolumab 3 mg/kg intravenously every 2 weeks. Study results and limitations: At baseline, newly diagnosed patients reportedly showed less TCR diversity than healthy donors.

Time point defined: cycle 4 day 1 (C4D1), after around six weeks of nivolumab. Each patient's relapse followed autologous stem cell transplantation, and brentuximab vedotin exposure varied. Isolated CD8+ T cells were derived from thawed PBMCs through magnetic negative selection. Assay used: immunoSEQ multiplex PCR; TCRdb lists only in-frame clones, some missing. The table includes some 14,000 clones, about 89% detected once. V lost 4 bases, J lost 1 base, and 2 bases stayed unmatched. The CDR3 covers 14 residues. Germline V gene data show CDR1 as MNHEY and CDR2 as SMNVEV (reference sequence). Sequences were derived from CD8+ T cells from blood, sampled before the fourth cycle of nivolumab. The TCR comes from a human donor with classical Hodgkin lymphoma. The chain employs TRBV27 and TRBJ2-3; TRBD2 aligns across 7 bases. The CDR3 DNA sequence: TGTGCCAGCAGTTGGGCGGGGGGCACAGATACGCAGTATTTT. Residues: CASSWAGGTDTQYF.